This T cell receptor beta chain was found in a study of T cell responses to AZD1222 COVID-19 vaccine. Regarding the study as a whole: The study reported that nearly half of spike-specific TCRs target unmutated variant regions. The repertoires were collected only after the peak T cell response.

This CDR3 comprises 13 residues. Germline V gene data show CDR1 as SGHRS and CDR2 as YFSETQ. V was pared by 0 bases and J by 8 bases, with 2 bases of the junction left unmatched. Method: immunoSEQ multiplex PCR; TCRdb's copy keeps in-frame clones and lacks some. There are about 110,000 clones in the sample; around nine tenths occur only once, and 22% lies in the top ten. With respect to this clone: What it binds is unknown.

The receptor's source is an adult in good health. The chain employs TRBV5-1 and TRBJ1-2; TRBD1 matches at 9 bases. Sequencing was performed on peripheral blood, taken on day 0 of AZD1222 vaccination. The CDR3 loop reads CASSLETGGGYTF. The CDR3 region has the DNA TGCGCCAGCAGCTTGGAGACAGGGGGAGGCTACACCTTC.